Below are 22 T cell receptor beta chains sequenced from a single sample in a study of cytomegalovirus exposure and HLA in healthy donors. 60 Vbeta and 13 Jbeta primers were used in PCR. The data were produced by immunoSEQ multiplex PCR, yet TCRdb's version contains in-frame clones alone and is incomplete. Of around 160,000 clones in the sample, roughly 76% were seen once. Sequences were obtained from PBMCs. The receptor source for this set is a human donor in good health.

The rearrangement uses TRBV7-2 and TRBJ1-1; D not resolved. CDR3 length: 13 amino acids. Per germline, CDR1 SGHTA and CDR2 FQGNSA. Trimming left V 3 bases short and J 4 bases short, with 9 bases between. CDR3 nucleotides: TGTGCCAGCAGCTTTTCGAGAGGCACTGAAGCTTTCTTT. The encoded protein is CASSFSRGTEAFF.

The CDR3 nucleotides are TGTGCCAGCAGTTTATTCACTCCGGGTGAGCAGTTCTTC. Its protein is CASSLFTPGEQFF. The V gene is TRBV27, the J gene TRBJ2-1; D not resolved. Trimming removed 1 base at V and 9 bases at J, with 10 bases between. Germline V gives CDR1 MNHEY, CDR2 SMNVEV (reference sequence). CDR3 size: 13 residues.

This chain joins TRBV5-1 and TRBJ1-2; D may be TRBD1 (6 bases). This CDR3 spans 13 amino acids. CDR1 is SGHRS, CDR2 YFSETQ, per germline. Between the trimmed V and J ends, which lost 4 bases and 9 bases, there was a span of 16 bases. The CDR3 sequence is CASSTQGIESYTF. CDR3 nucleotides: TGCGCCAGCAGCACACAGGGTATCGAAAGCTACACCTTC.

The chain is built from TRBV4-1 and TRBJ1-4; TRBD1 matches at 9 bases. Germline V gives CDR1 MGHRA, CDR2 YSYEKL. There are 20 residues in the CDR3. V lost 0 bases and J lost 7; bases outside the gene matches: 18. The CDR3 coding sequence is TGCGCCAGCAGCCAAGAGTTCGGACAGGGGCCACCCTGGTTAAGTGAAAAACTGTTTTTT. Translated, it gives CASSQEFGQGPPWLSEKLFF.

V is TRBV6-4 and J is TRBJ2-1; a weak D match, TRBD1 (6 bases). CDR1 is MRHNA and CDR2 is SNTAGT in the germline V gene. The CDR3 covers 16 residues. V lost 10 bases, J lost 1 base, and 20 bases lay in between. CDR3 nucleotides: TGTGCCAACATTCACTTCAGGGGAAGTTCCTACAATGAGCAGTTCTTC. The encoded protein is CANIHFRGSSYNEQFF.

Here the CDR3 DNA reads TGTGCCAGCAGCCAATACGTGGAGAAAGAGCAGTTCTTC. Protein: CASSQYVEKEQFF. The genes are TRBV4-2 and TRBJ2-1; the D is unclear. The V gene lost 2 bases and the J gene lost 10 bases, with 12 bases spanning the gap. Germline V gene lookup returns CDR1 LGHNA and CDR2 YNFKEQ. The CDR3 sequence is 13 residues long.

The chain couples TRBV29-1 to TRBJ2-1, with 13 bases aligning to TRBD2. The V and J ends lost 6 bases and 3 bases, in that order; junction bases with no gene match: 5. This CDR3 is built from 15 residues. CDR1 is SQVTM, CDR2 ANQGSEA, per germline. CDR3 sequence reads: CSVGLAGSLYNEQFF. CDR3 nucleotides: TGCAGCGTGGGACTAGCGGGGAGTCTCTACAATGAGCAGTTCTTC.

This chain uses TRBV6-1 with TRBJ2-5, with TRBD2 matching over 10 bases. The ends lost 2 bases at V and 2 bases at J; junction bases unmatched: 5. CDR3 length equals 16 residues. From germline, CDR1 is MNHNS and CDR2 SASEGT. The DNA for the CDR3 is TGTGCCAGCAGTGAATGGGCTAGCGGGGGACAAGAGACCCAGTACTTC. As protein: CASSEWASGGQETQYF.

This clone was seen a single time. This rearrangement joins TRBV11-2 to TRBJ2-7, with D possibly matching TRBD2 (7 bases). Per germline, CDR1 SGHAT and CDR2 FQNNGV. The CDR3 runs to 14 residues. Trimming pared 7 bases from V and 3 bases from J, leaving 16 bases between. The CDR3 DNA sequence: TGTGCCAGCACCCCTGTGCGGGGGCACTACGAGCAGTACTTC. Translating it yields CASTPVRGHYEQYF.

The rearrangement joins TRBV21-1 to TRBJ1-1. TRBV21-1 is a pseudogene locus. This CDR3 is 15 amino acids long. The CDR3 loop is CASSKWRGLDTEAFF. As DNA, the CDR3 is TGTGCCAGCAGCAAATGGCGGGGATTGGACACTGAAGCTTTCTTT.

V usage is TRBV5-1 and J usage is TRBJ1-2; D might be TRBD1 (5 bases). The CDR3 totals 12 residues. V dropped 1 base and J dropped 12 bases, with 13 bases sitting between them. CDR1 is SGHRS, CDR2 YFSETQ, per germline. The CDR3 here is CASSLMGGTHTF. For the CDR3, the DNA is TGCGCCAGCAGCTTGATGGGAGGGACCCACACCTTC.

This clone was detected a few times. The chain combines TRBV2 with TRBJ2-2; 9 bases agree with TRBD2. There are 15 residues in the CDR3. V lost 7 bases, J lost 6 bases, and 9 bases stayed unmatched. Per the germline V gene, CDR1 is SNHLY and CDR2 is FYNNEI. The CDR3 spells CASIAGADQAGELFF. In DNA form, the CDR3 reads TGTGCCAGCATAGCGGGGGCGGATCAGGCCGGGGAGCTGTTTTTT.

The CDR3: CAISEGRDTSRDGELFF. The DNA for the CDR3 is TGTGCCATCAGTGAGGGTAGGGACACCTCACGGGACGGGGAGCTGTTTTTT. The V gene is TRBV10-3, the J gene TRBJ2-2; maybe TRBD1 (6 bases). This CDR3 region has 17 residues. Germline assignment: CDR1 ENHRY and CDR2 SYGVKD. The V and J ends lost 2 bases and 7 bases respectively, with 20 bases between them.

The genes are TRBV5-1 and TRBJ1-1; tentatively, D is TRBD1 (6 bases). Trimming left V 4 bases short and J 5 bases short, with 15 bases between. This CDR3 is 14 amino acids long. Germline lookup yields CDR1 SGHRS and CDR2 YFSETQ. CDR3 sequence: CASSPQGGETEAFF. CDR3 nucleotide sequence: TGCGCCAGCAGCCCGCAAGGGGGGGAAACTGAAGCTTTCTTT.

The CDR3 bases are TGTGCCAGCAGCCGGGCCAGCGGGGGCCACACCGGGGAGCTGTTTTTT. Amino acid sequence: CASSRASGGHTGELFF. The chain is built from TRBV9 and TRBJ2-2, with TRBD2 identical over 8 bases. CDR3 length: 16 residues. Germline trimming cut 4 bases from V and 3 bases from J; bases unmatched to any gene: 8. Germline CDR1 is SGDLS and CDR2 is YYNGEE.

This chain's CDR3 is CASSQEGGLEQYF. The CDR3 region has the DNA TGCGCCAGCAGCCAAGAAGGAGGACTGGAGCAGTACTTC. The chain links TRBV4-1 to TRBJ2-7, with D perhaps TRBD2 (5 bases). The CDR3 covers 13 residues. The germline V gene has CDR1 MGHRA and CDR2 YSYEKL. Trimming took off 0 bases at V and 7 bases at J, with 10 bases between the two ends.

V and J are TRBV6-5 and TRBJ2-1, with a weak D call TRBD1 (6 bases). CDR1 and CDR2 from the germline V gene are MNHEY and SVGAGI. CDR3 length: 14 amino acids. V lost 8 bases, J lost 6 bases, and 17 bases lay in between. CDR3 nucleotides: TGTGCCAGCGTATCATTAGGGGGTGTCAATGAGCAGTTCTTC. It codes for CASVSLGGVNEQFF.

The rearrangement links TRBV9 to TRBJ1-2, with unresolved D. The germline V gene encodes CDR1 SGDLS and CDR2 YYNGEE. The CDR3 has 12 amino acids. The V and J ends lost 4 bases and 6 bases respectively, with 10 bases between them. The CDR3 nucleotides read TGTGCCAGCAGCCCGCAGGAAGATGGCTACACCTTC. This codes for CASSPQEDGYTF. Complete variable domain (other parts from reference TRBV9 and TRBJ1-2): DSGVTQTPKHLITATGQRVTLRCSPRSGDLSVYWYQQSLDQGLQFLIQYYNGEERAKGNILERFSAQQFPDLHSELNLSSLELGDSALYFCASSPQEDGYTFGSGTRLTVV.

This chain links TRBV5-1 with TRBJ1-1; 11 positions agree with TRBD1. Germline loops: CDR1 SGHRS, CDR2 YFSETQ. Trimming at V came to 3 bases and at J to 0 bases, leaving 1 base not matched to a gene. The CDR3 has 15 residues. The DNA of the CDR3 is TGCGCCAGCAGCTCGGACAGGGGGCTGAACACTGAAGCTTTCTTT. Translated: CASSSDRGLNTEAFF.

This clone is a singleton in its sample. The chain uses TRBV9 and TRBJ2-3; 12 nucleotides line up with TRBD2. Per the germline V gene, CDR1 is SGDLS and CDR2 is YYNGEE. V dropped 4 bases and J dropped 5; count of bases not matched to a gene: 5. This CDR3 has 15 amino acids. The CDR3 reads CASSPSGGAGDTQYF. Written as DNA, the CDR3 is TGTGCCAGCAGCCCTAGCGGGGGGGCGGGAGATACGCAGTATTTT.

The chain recombines TRBV7-2 with TRBJ1-4, with 7 bases matching TRBD1. CDR1 is SGHTA, CDR2 FQGNSA, per germline. The CDR3 is made up of 14 amino acids. V lost 3 bases, J lost 8 bases, and 6 bases stayed unmatched. The CDR3 is CASSFLGTEEKLFF. The CDR3 DNA sequence: TGTGCCAGCAGCTTTCTTGGGACAGAGGAAAAACTGTTTTTT.

The chain is built from TRBV10-2 and TRBJ2-1; TRBD1 agrees at 10 bases. From germline, CDR1 is WSHSY and CDR2 SAAADI. This CDR3 region has 15 residues. J was trimmed by 4 bases and V by 6 bases; bases with no gene match: 6. The CDR3 protein is CASRAGTGAYNEQFF. CDR3 coding DNA: TGCGCCAGCAGGGCCGGGACAGGGGCGTACAATGAGCAGTTCTTC.